These 32 T cell receptor beta chains were all obtained from the same sample, sequenced in a study of cytomegalovirus exposure and HLA in healthy donors. A multiplex PCR was run with 60 Vbeta primers and 13 Jbeta primers. Here immunoSEQ multiplex PCR was the method, and the copy in TCRdb shows in-frame clones only, minus some. The sample holds about 130,000 clones. The source material was PBMCs. Every receptor here comes from a man aged 30 to 45 in good health and CMV-seronegative.

The chain uses TRBV4-2 and TRBJ1-3, with D unclear. The CDR3 is 16 residues long. CDR1 is LGHNA, CDR2 YNFKEQ, per germline. V lost 2 bases, J lost 0 bases, and 11 bases lay in between. CDR3 residues: CASSQIPRGSGNTIYF. The CDR3 bases are TGTGCCAGCAGCCAAATACCCCGGGGCTCTGGAAACACCATATATTTT.

V gene TRBV6-5 combines with J gene TRBJ2-3, with 9 positions matching TRBD2. V shed 2 bases and J 2 bases; nucleotides not matched to a gene: 5. The CDR3 covers 16 residues. CDR1 MNHEY and CDR2 SVGAGI come from the germline V gene. CDR3 amino acids: CASSYTPSGNTDTQYF. In DNA, the CDR3 is TGTGCCAGCAGTTACACCCCTAGCGGGAACACAGATACGCAGTATTTT.

The chain uses TRBV5-1 and TRBJ2-2; D is ambiguous. CDR3 size: 16 residues. Trimming shortened V by 0 bases and J by 4 bases, and 13 bases separated the two germline ends. In germline, CDR1 is SGHRS, CDR2 YFSETQ. The CDR3 DNA sequence: TGCGCCAGCAGCTTGGCCGCAGGCTTGGGCACCGGGGAGCTGTTTTTT. Translation: CASSLAAGLGTGELFF.

With respect to this clone: The CDR3 does not close with the conserved phenylalanine or tryptophan, likely indicating a read error. Because the CDR3's place on the DNA is in doubt, the DNA is left out and the CDR3 is given as listed by TCRdb. The rearrangement joins TRBV28 to TRBJ2-7; the table's D call, TRBD1, was not checked against the DNA. Including both end residues, the CDR3 is 9 amino acids long. Germline lookup yields CDR1 MDHEN and CDR2 SYDVKM. The CDR3 sequence is CASSPRTVL.

The genes are TRBV7-9 and TRBJ2-1; 9 bases are a match to TRBD1. The CDR3 runs to 15 residues. J was trimmed by 3 bases and V by 4 bases; bases with no gene match: 4. Germline loops: CDR1 SEHNR, CDR2 FQNEAQ (reference sequence). CDR3 bases: TGTGCCAGCAGCTCGAGACAGGGGGACTACAATGAGCAGTTCTTC. Translating it yields CASSSRQGDYNEQFF.

CDR3 DNA: TGCGCCAGCAGCTCCCTCACGAGCGGTTGGAGCACAGATACGCAGTATTTT. This translates into CASSSLTSGWSTDTQYF. The V call is TRBV5-1, the J call TRBJ2-3; tentative D call: TRBD2 (5 bases). Germline CDR1 is SGHRS and CDR2 is YFSETQ. The CDR3 sequence is 17 residues long. Trimming took 3 bases from V and 0 from J, leaving 17 bases between them.

The rearrangement joins TRBV5-6 to TRBJ1-2; 9 bases map to TRBD1. The CDR3 is 15 amino acids. Germline loops: CDR1 SGHDT, CDR2 YYEEEE. The V segment lost 4 bases and the J segment 2 bases; nucleotides outside the gene matches: 6. The CDR3 region has the DNA TGTGCCAGCAGCCCGACGGGGACAGGGAACTATGGCTACACCTTC. It specifies CASSPTGTGNYGYTF.

The V call is TRBV28, the J call TRBJ1-1; TRBD1 agrees at 7 bases. The CDR3 sequence is 16 residues long. The V gene's germline CDR1 is MDHEN and CDR2 SYDVKM. The junction had 7 bases not matched to a gene; V was cut back by 3 bases and J by 0 bases. CDR3 DNA: TGTGCCAGCAGTTTTACAGGGGATACCATGAACACTGAAGCTTTCTTT. It specifies CASSFTGDTMNTEAFF.

The V call is TRBV18, the J call TRBJ1-1; 9 bases fit TRBD1. CDR3 size: 15 residues. V dropped 6 bases and J dropped 5; count of bases not matched to a gene: 10. In germline, CDR1 is KGHSH, CDR2 LQKENI. The CDR3 reads CASSIGTGMETEAFF. The CDR3 region has the DNA TGTGCCAGCTCGATAGGGACAGGGATGGAAACTGAAGCTTTCTTT.

The chain links TRBV7-9 to TRBJ2-3; 9 bases are a match to TRBD2. This CDR3 contains 13 residues. Germline V gene sequence: CDR1 SEHNR, CDR2 FQNEAQ (reference sequence). J was trimmed by 6 bases and V by 7 bases; bases with no gene match: 5. CDR3 residues: CASTASGDDTQYF. DNA for the CDR3: TGTGCCAGCACCGCTAGCGGGGATGATACGCAGTATTTT.

The genes are TRBV28 and TRBJ2-5; a possible D gene is TRBD1 (6 bases). The CDR3 contains 16 residues. Germline CDR1 reads MDHEN; CDR2 reads SYDVKM. Trimming took 2 bases from V and 4 from J, leaving 17 bases between them. CDR3 coding DNA: TGTGCCAGCAGTTTAGTCACCGGGGTAGGGGGAGAGACCCAGTACTTC. Protein product: CASSLVTGVGGETQYF.

The chain couples TRBV2 to TRBJ1-4; D gene ambiguous. Germline lookup yields CDR1 SNHLY and CDR2 FYNNEI. The ends were cut back, 4 bases at V and 10 bases at J, with 13 bases in the middle. The CDR3 has 13 amino acids. This CDR3 is CASSGLGSGKLFF. CDR3 in DNA: TGTGCCAGCAGTGGATTGGGGAGCGGAAAACTGTTTTTT.

The chain carries TRBV5-1 and TRBJ2-7; 8 nucleotides match TRBD2. CDR1 is SGHRS, CDR2 YFSETQ, per germline. CDR3 length: 13 amino acids. With 7 bases clipped from V and 2 bases from J, the junction kept 5 bases outside the gene matches. The CDR3 region has the DNA TGCGCCAGCTCCGTAGCGGGACCCTACGAGCAGTACTTC. As protein: CASSVAGPYEQYF. Complete variable domain (other parts from reference TRBV5-1 and TRBJ2-7): KAGVTQTPRYLIKTRGQQVTLSCSPISGHRSVSWYQQTPGQGLQFLFEYFSETQRNKGNFPGRFSGRQFSNSRSEMNVSTLELGDSALYLCASSVAGPYEQYFGPGTRLTVT.

The chain joins TRBV29-1 to TRBJ2-1; D is unresolved. Germline V lookup: CDR1 SQVTM, CDR2 ANQGSEA. The CDR3 totals 10 residues. Trimming removed 6 bases at V and 8 bases at J, with 8 bases between. The CDR3 region is CSVRSDEQFF. CDR3 DNA sequence: TGCAGCGTAAGGAGCGATGAGCAGTTCTTC.

The V call is TRBV7-2, the J call TRBJ2-5; TRBD2 matches 9 bases. The junction had 13 bases not matched to a gene; V was cut back by 4 bases and J by 7 bases. Germline CDR1 and CDR2: SGHTA and FQGNSA. The CDR3 sequence is 16 residues long. This CDR3 is CASSSLVAGVGGTQYF. Here the CDR3 DNA reads TGTGCCAGCAGCTCCTTAGTAGCGGGAGTTGGGGGGACCCAGTACTTC.

This rearrangement joins TRBV9 to TRBJ2-7, with D tentatively TRBD2 (5 bases). Germline CDR1 reads SGDLS; CDR2 reads YYNGEE. The CDR3 spans 14 residues. V dropped 0 bases and J dropped 5 bases, with 12 bases sitting between them. In nucleotides, the CDR3 is TGTGCCAGCAGCGTAGGGGTGGGAGATGACGAGCAGTACTTC. The encoded protein is CASSVGVGDDEQYF.

J is TRBJ2-7 and V is TRBV30, with D possibly TRBD2 on 5 matching bases. Germline values: CDR1 GTSNPN, CDR2 SVGIG (reference sequence). Trimming cost V 0 bases and J 7 bases, with 13 bases left between them. The CDR3 covers 13 residues. The CDR3: CAWSVSGKGEQYF. In DNA form, the CDR3 reads TGTGCCTGGAGTGTATCGGGGAAAGGGGAGCAGTACTTC. Full variable domain (remainder filled in from reference TRBV30 and TRBJ2-7): SQTIHQWPATLVQPVGSPLSLECTVEGTSNPNLYWYRQAAGRGLQLLFYSVGIGQISSEVPQNLSASRPQDRQFILSSKKLLLSDSGFYLCAWSVSGKGEQYFGPGTRLTVT.

The rearrangement uses TRBV2 and TRBJ1-6; D is possibly TRBD1 (5 bases). Per the germline V gene, CDR1 is SNHLY and CDR2 is FYNNEI. Between the trimmed V and J ends, which lost 6 bases and 9 bases, there was a span of 15 bases. There are 14 residues in the CDR3. The CDR3 loop reads CASRGGKDSSPLHF. CDR3 DNA: TGTGCCAGCAGGGGGGGGAAAGACTCTTCACCCCTCCACTTT.

The rearrangement links TRBV19 to TRBJ1-2; perhaps TRBD1 as D (5 bases). Germline V gene lookup returns CDR1 LNHDA and CDR2 SQIVND (reference sequence). The V and J ends lost 5 bases and 3 bases respectively, with 19 bases between them. The CDR3 consists of 16 residues. The CDR3 here is CASSLSKVGGYYGYTF. Here the CDR3 DNA reads TGTGCCAGTAGTCTGTCCAAGGTCGGGGGATACTATGGCTACACCTTC.

V usage is TRBV28 and J usage is TRBJ2-7, with 12 bases fitting TRBD2. Germline V gene sequence: CDR1 MDHEN, CDR2 SYDVKM. V was pared by 4 bases and J by 6 bases, with 10 bases of the junction left unmatched. CDR3 size: 16 residues. The CDR3 DNA sequence: TGTGCCAGCAGTTCTCTCATGACTAGCGGGGGCCTCGAGCAGTACTTC. Residues: CASSSLMTSGGLEQYF.

The rearrangement joins TRBV6-1 to TRBJ2-7; TRBD2 might be the D (5 bases). Trimming shortened V by 6 bases and J by 4 bases, and 16 bases separated the two germline ends. The CDR3 contains 14 residues. Germline CDR1 and CDR2: MNHNS and SASEGT. This chain's CDR3 is CASSRIASLYEQYF. The CDR3 bases are TGTGCCAGCAGCCGAATAGCGTCTCTGTACGAGCAGTACTTC.

The V call is TRBV13, the J call TRBJ2-7, with no clear D. The V end lost 2 bases, the J end lost 2 bases, and 7 bases lay between the germline ends. The CDR3 loop spans 13 amino acids. Germline CDR1 reads PRHDT; CDR2 reads FYEKMQ (reference sequence). The CDR3 bases are TGTGCCAGCAGCTTAAACTCACCCTACGAGCAGTACTTC. Translation: CASSLNSPYEQYF.

This chain uses TRBV27 with TRBJ1-4, with D possibly matching TRBD1 (6 bases). The germline gives CDR1 MNHEY, CDR2 SMNVEV (reference sequence). The CDR3 spans 15 residues. The V end was cut by 3 bases, the J end by 6 bases, with 14 bases between. The CDR3 reads CASSFAGGWDEKLFF. For the CDR3, the DNA is TGTGCCAGCAGTTTCGCGGGGGGCTGGGATGAAAAACTGTTTTTT.

The chain uses TRBV5-1 and TRBJ1-1; TRBD1 matches at 7 bases. J lost 1 base, V lost 3 bases, and 9 bases had no gene match. The CDR3 runs 16 residues. Germline V gene sequence: CDR1 SGHRS, CDR2 YFSETQ. The CDR3 DNA reads TGCGCCAGCAGCTCGGGACAGCTCCTAACGAACACTGAAGCTTTCTTT. It encodes CASSSGQLLTNTEAFF.

The rearrangement links TRBV19 to TRBJ1-4; no reliable D call. Trimming cost V 3 bases and J 6 bases, with 17 bases left between them. This CDR3 has 16 residues. Germline lookup yields CDR1 LNHDA and CDR2 SQIVND (reference sequence). CDR3 sequence reads: CASSINIDGGYEKLFF. CDR3 bases: TGTGCCAGTAGTATCAATATCGATGGAGGATATGAAAAACTGTTTTTT.

The chain recombines TRBV2 with TRBJ1-2, with D maybe TRBD1 (5 bases). Germline-derived CDR1 and CDR2 are SNHLY and FYNNEI. V was cut by 6 bases and J by 0 bases, with 14 bases left in between. This CDR3 has 15 amino acids. CDR3 sequence (DNA): TGTGCCAGCAGCACACCAAGACAGCCTAACTATGGCTACACCTTC. Translated, it gives CASSTPRQPNYGYTF.

The J gene is TRBJ2-5, the V gene TRBV18, with D maybe TRBD2 (5 bases). Germline loops: CDR1 KGHSH, CDR2 LQKENI. This CDR3 has 14 residues. The V gene lost 3 bases and the J gene lost 4 bases, with 12 bases spanning the gap. CDR3 loop: CASSPTEGRETQYF. The CDR3 nucleotides read TGTGCCAGCTCACCGACCGAGGGTAGAGAGACCCAGTACTTC.

The chain employs TRBV5-4 and TRBJ2-2, with a weak D call TRBD1 (5 bases). Germline values: CDR1 SGHNT, CDR2 YYREEE (reference sequence). The CDR3 runs 14 residues. V was pared by 3 bases and J by 6 bases, with 12 bases between. CDR3 amino acids: CASSSLGRAGELFF. The CDR3 nucleotides are TGTGCCAGCAGCTCCCTTGGCAGGGCCGGGGAGCTGTTTTTT. The full variable domain, completed using reference TRBV5-4 and TRBJ2-2, is ETGVTQSPTHLIKTRGQQVTLRCSSQSGHNTVSWYQQALGQGPQFIFQYYREEENGRGNFPPRFSGLQFPNYSSELNVNALELDDSALYLCASSSLGRAGELFFGEGSRLTVL.

This chain uses TRBV30 with TRBJ2-1, with 9 bases matching TRBD2. From germline, CDR1 is GTSNPN and CDR2 SVGIG (reference sequence). The junction had 6 bases not matched to a gene; V was cut back by 5 bases and J by 7 bases. This CDR3 has 13 amino acids. CDR3 DNA: TGTGCCTGGGATGCGGGAGGGCCAAATGAGCAGTTCTTC. This gives the protein CAWDAGGPNEQFF.

The V gene is TRBV18, the J gene TRBJ2-4; TRBD1 matches 8 bases. In germline, CDR1 is KGHSH, CDR2 LQKENI. This CDR3 is 15 amino acids long. J lost 0 bases, V lost 4 bases, and 2 bases had no gene match. The CDR3 nucleotides are TGTGCCAGCTCACAGGACAGGGTAGCCAAAAACATTCAGTACTTC. It yields the protein CASSQDRVAKNIQYF.

V usage is TRBV2 and J usage is TRBJ2-3, with TRBD2 as a possible D gene (5 bases). Germline V gene data show CDR1 as SNHLY and CDR2 as FYNNEI. The CDR3 covers 15 residues. The germline V and J ends were trimmed by 3 bases and 2 bases, with 12 bases remaining between them. The CDR3 loop is CASSEGERVTDTQYF. In DNA, the CDR3 is TGTGCCAGCAGTGAGGGAGAGAGAGTCACAGATACGCAGTATTTT. Using reference TRBV2 and TRBJ2-3 for the parts outside the CDR3, the full variable domain is EPEVTQTPSHQVTQMGQEVILRCVPISNHLYFYWYRQILGQKVEFLVSFYNNEISEKSEIFDDQFSVERPDGSNFTLKIRSTKLEDSAMYFCASSEGERVTDTQYFGPGTRLTVL.

The chain uses TRBV28 and TRBJ1-2, with 7 positions matching TRBD1. Germline CDR1 MDHEN, CDR2 SYDVKM. V lost 6 bases and J lost 5; bases outside the gene matches: 6. The CDR3 has 13 amino acids. The CDR3 DNA reads as TGTGCCAGCAGGCCCGGGACAGCTTATGGCTACACCTTC. Protein product: CASRPGTAYGYTF.